The next 10 T cell receptor beta chains were all read from a single sample in a study of post-analysis software for immune sequencing data. Every TCR beta cDNA library bore unique molecular identifiers. One entry per CDR3 protein, called by TCRdb with MiXCR from the PCR reads. The table has 700,000 to 900,000 distinct CDR3 sequences, about 43% seen once. General observations from the study: Comparison of patients with controls showed five TRBV segments more frequent in patients, TRBV5-6, TRBV5-1 and TRBV20-1 among them.

Their recognized antigens are unknown. The source material was blood. These receptors came from a girl aged 5-17 years with multiple sclerosis.

There are a few counts of this clonotype. The V gene is TRBV28, the J gene TRBJ2-5; D may be TRBD1 (8 bases). CDR1 is MDHEN and CDR2 is SYDVKM in the germline V gene. Trimming shortened V by 4 bases and J by 6 bases, and 18 bases separated the two germline ends. The CDR3 sequence is 15 residues long. CDR3 region: CASSSADREGQTQYF. In DNA, the CDR3 is TGTGCCAGCAGTTCGGCGGACAGGGAGGGACAGACCCAGTACTTC.

The chain has TRBV19 and TRBJ1-1; no definite D call. There are 15 residues in the CDR3. V was clipped by 9 bases and J by 1 base, with 18 bases between them. Germline CDR1 and CDR2: LNHDA and SQIVND (reference sequence). CDR3 sequence reads: CASRPRGSSNTEAFF. CDR3 sequence (DNA): TGTGCCAGCCGCCCAAGAGGCTCATCGAACACTGAAGCTTTCTTT. The complete variable domain, with remaining parts taken from reference TRBV19 and TRBJ1-1, reads DGGITQSPKYLFRKEGQNVTLSCEQNLNHDAMYWYRQDPGQGLRLIYYSQIVNDFQKGDIAEGYSVSREKKESFPLTVTSAQKNPTAFYLCASRPRGSSNTEAFFGQGTRLTVV.

This chain uses TRBV11-2 with TRBJ2-2; the D gene is possibly TRBD2 (5 bases). Germline V CDR1 and CDR2: SGHAT, FQNNGV. This CDR3 is 13 amino acids long. With 3 bases removed from V and 5 bases from J, the gap between germline ends came to 7 bases. The CDR3 coding sequence is TGTGCCAGCAGCTTTGGGAGAACCGGGGAGCTGTTTTTT. Protein sequence: CASSFGRTGELFF.

The rearrangement joins TRBV20-1 to TRBJ1-1; 7 nucleotides agree with TRBD1. CDR3 length: 14 residues. The junction had 6 bases not matched to a gene; V was cut back by 5 bases and J by 0 bases. Germline CDR1 DFQATT, CDR2 SNEGSKA (reference sequence). The CDR3 reads CSAFQTGVNTEAFF. The CDR3 DNA reads as TGCAGTGCTTTCCAAACAGGGGTGAACACTGAAGCTTTCTTT.

This clonotype was counted a few times. The chain is built from TRBV6-6 and TRBJ2-5, with a weak D call TRBD2 (5 bases). The end of the DNA is better explained by TRBJ2-7, so the J call may be wrong. CDR1 and CDR2 (germline): MNHNY, SVGAGI (reference sequence). The CDR3 has 13 amino acids. CDR3 in DNA: TGTGCCAGCAGATCCCCCCTAGCACCCGAGCAGTACTTC. This encodes CASRSPLAPEQYF.

The rearrangement uses TRBV20-1 and TRBJ1-2, with a possible D match to TRBD1 (5 bases). The CDR3 is 12 amino acids. From germline, CDR1 is DFQATT and CDR2 SNEGSKA (reference sequence). Trimming pared 6 bases from V and 4 bases from J, leaving 12 bases between. In DNA, the CDR3 is TGCAGTGCCCACGACAGATCCTATGGCTACACCTTC. Translated, it gives CSAHDRSYGYTF.

The chain couples TRBV6-6 to TRBJ1-1; the match to TRBD1 covers 9 bases. The CDR3 totals 16 residues. Trimming at V came to 2 bases and at J to 5 bases, leaving 9 bases not matched to a gene. Germline-derived CDR1 and CDR2 are MNHNY and SVGAGI (reference sequence). CDR3 nucleotides: TGTGCCAGCAGTTACCTGACAGGGGGTGGTCGGACTGAAGCTTTCTTT. This encodes CASSYLTGGGRTEAFF.

The chain recombines TRBV4-1 with TRBJ2-2; TRBD1 matches 7 bases. Trimming cost V 0 bases and J 7 bases; bases outside gene matches: 11. Germline CDR1 is MGHRA and CDR2 is YSYEKL. The CDR3 runs to 17 residues. This CDR3 reads CASSQEFQGELIGELFF. The CDR3 region has the DNA TGCGCCAGCAGCCAAGAGTTCCAGGGGGAGTTAATCGGGGAGCTGTTTTTT.

This chain uses TRBV29-1 with TRBJ2-5, with 9 bases matching TRBD2. The V gene end was trimmed by 1 base and the J gene end by 4 bases; junction bases not matched to a gene: 7. CDR3 size: 15 residues. Germline V lookup: CDR1 SQVTM, CDR2 ANQGSEA. CDR3 region: CSVEGASGTIETQYF. In nucleotides, the CDR3 is TGCAGCGTTGAAGGGGCTAGCGGGACGATAGAGACCCAGTACTTC. The full variable domain, its missing parts supplied by reference TRBV29-1 and TRBJ2-5, is SAVISQKPSRDICQRGTSLTIQCQVDSQVTMMFWYRQQPGQSLTLIATANQGSEATYESGFVIDKFPISRPNLTFSTLTVSNMSPEDSSIYLCSVEGASGTIETQYFGPGTRLLVL.

There are a few counts of this clonotype. J is TRBJ2-3 and V is TRBV29-1; 9 bases fit TRBD2. Germline V gene sequence: CDR1 SQVTM, CDR2 ANQGSEA. Trimming took 0 bases from V and 1 from J; bases not matched to a gene: 14. This CDR3 comprises 19 residues. The CDR3 nucleotides read TGCAGCGTTGAAGACCCCTTCTACCCGACTAGCGGCCGCACAGATACGCAGTATTTT. Residues: CSVEDPFYPTSGRTDTQYF.